This TCR beta chain was sequenced for a study of blood T cell repertoires in COVID-19. About the study: Sites across the United States, Italy and Spain contributed samples from acute and convalescent COVID-19. T cells, B-cell-depleted T cells, or PBMCs supplied cDNA or gDNA.

This clone was found once. The CDR3 consists of 15 residues. V was cut by 0 bases and J by 4 bases, with 11 bases left in between. The germline gives CDR1 LGHDT, CDR2 YNNKEL (reference sequence). In the source study's methods: Reference gene primer amplification in the assay estimated nucleated cell counts. Repertoires were generated with immunoSEQ multiplex PCR, while TCRdb's copy carries only in-frame clones and drops some. Clonal size and the V and J genes are those of that table, whereas D and trimming came from the DNA. The sample includes 90,000 to 120,000 clones, around 86% seen only once; the top ten take approximately 2.5%.

Sequencing input: PBMCs or T cells enriched from blood (not recorded which). The J gene is TRBJ2-3, the V gene TRBV3-1 (or the pseudogene TRBV3-2); perhaps TRBD2 as D (6 bases). This TCR derives from a woman aged 45-65 years who had recovered from COVID-19. The DNA of the CDR3 is TGTGCCAGCAGCCAAGAAGGACGGAGGGCAGATACGCAGTATTTT. It is translated as CASSQEGRRADTQYF.